This note documents a single T cell receptor (beta chain) sequence. This CDR3 has 14 residues. V lost 0 bases and J lost 13, with 18 bases in between. Germline V CDR1 and CDR2: LGHDT, YNNKEL (reference sequence). This entry is derived from a study of Graves' ophthalmopathy and Graves' hyperthyroidism. At the level of the study: Peripheral blood collection took place at initial diagnosis, before any treatment.

Scientists amplified the TCR beta CDR3 regions from RNA transcripts. An opening RT-PCR round employed HTBI primers and preceded a second-round multiplex PCR. TCRdb called the multiplex PCR reads again in MiXCR, with one record for every CDR3 protein. Of about 620,000 distinct CDR3 sequences in the sample, about a fifth were seen once. This rearrangement joins TRBV3-1 to TRBJ1-2; the D gene is possibly TRBD1 (6 bases). The sequencing sample was made of peripheral blood. This clonotype originated in a young woman with stable Graves' hyperthyroidism. Some clones in this sample may be carry-over from other donors' samples. The CDR3 nucleotides read TGTGCCAGCAGCCAAGAGGCCAGGACAGCTCGTCCCACCTTC. This encodes CASSQEARTARPTF.